This is a list of T cell receptor beta chains from one sample in a study of Graves' ophthalmopathy and Graves' hyperthyroidism. Each CDR3 protein is one row after TCRdb ran MiXCR on the multiplex PCR reads. The table includes 350,000 to 400,000 distinct CDR3 sequences, 15% to 17% detected once. The material sequenced was peripheral blood. All receptors come from a woman between 18 and 29 years old with stable Graves' hyperthyroidism. Both conserved end residues are part of each CDR3. Each record gives: CDR3 length, J gene, D gene, clone size, V gene, CDR3 protein, CDR3 DNA. A D gene is named only where the DNA matches it firmly. Only part of the rows carry a size: once, few, many, or a class if the clone is expanded.

18 | TRBJ2-7 | TRBD2 | - | TRBV15 | CATSRDRTPGTSYYEQYF | TGTGCCACCAGCAGAGACCGAACCCCCGGGACTAGCTATTACGAGCAGTACTTC
14 | TRBJ2-3 | - | many | TRBV20-1 | CSAGLGDIGDTQYF | TGCAGTGCTGGGCTTGGGGACATAGGCGATACGCAGTATTTT
16 | TRBJ2-7 | TRBD1 | many | TRBV12-5 | CASGLNAGQEVGEQYF | TGTGCTAGTGGTTTGAACGCGGGACAGGAGGTGGGTGAGCAGTACTTC
14 | TRBJ1-5 | - | many | TRBV7-8 | CASSFLGAGQPQHF | TGTGCCAGCAGCTTTCTGGGGGCGGGACAGCCCCAGCATTTT
17 | TRBJ2-6 | - | many | TRBV7-9 | CASSYSTGFSGANVLTF | TGTGCCAGCAGCTACTCGACAGGCTTCTCTGGGGCCAACGTCCTGACTTTC
17 | TRBJ1-2 | - | many | TRBV13 | CASSTSLGSGISGGYTF | TGTGCCAGCAGCACTAGTTTGGGGTCTGGCATATCTGGTGGCTACACCTTC
14 | TRBJ1-5 | - | many | TRBV6-1 | CASSADHRIQPQHF | TGTGCCAGCAGTGCCGACCACAGAATCCAGCCCCAGCATTTT
15 | TRBJ1-5 | - | few | TRBV4-2 | CASSQDLGSPKAQHF | TGTGCCAGCAGCCAAGATTTAGGGTCCCCTAAGGCCCAGCATTTT
11 | TRBJ1-1 | - | many | TRBV6-1 | CASSDGFRAFF | TGTGCCAGCAGTGACGGGTTCAGGGCTTTCTTT
16 | TRBJ2-5 | TRBD2 | - | TRBV12-3/TRBV12-4 | CASSLASGSGEETQYF | TGTGCCAGCAGTTTGGCCTCTGGTAGCGGGGAAGAGACCCAGTACTTC
12 | TRBJ2-5 | TRBD1 | - | TRBV10-2 | CASTEGAQTQYF | TGCGCCAGCACCGAGGGGGCGCAGACCCAGTACTTC
17 | TRBJ2-2 | TRBD1 | once | TRBV6-2/TRBV6-3 | CASSYSVTGSRAGELFF | TGTGCCAGCAGTTACTCAGTGACAGGGAGTCGTGCCGGGGAGCTGTTTTTT
13 | TRBJ1-2 | - | many | TRBV6-5 | CASSYGRTTGYTF | TGTGCCAGCAGTTACGGGCGGACAACCGGCTACACCTTC
14 | TRBJ2-7 | - | few | TRBV5-1 | CASSLAGGSNEQYF | TGCGCCAGCAGCTTGGCGGGGGGCTCGAACGAGCAGTACTTC
15 | TRBJ2-3 | TRBD2 | many | TRBV10-3 | CATAVAGGVTDTQYF | TGTGCCACCGCGGTAGCGGGGGGCGTCACAGATACGCAGTATTTT
15 | TRBJ2-7 | - | many | TRBV7-2 | CASSPPRGISYEQYF | TGTGCCAGCAGCCCCCCACGGGGTATCTCCTACGAGCAGTACTTC
13 | TRBJ1-2 | - | many | TRBV6-2/TRBV6-3 | CASSLGPSYGYTF | TGTGCCAGCAGTTTGGGACCGTCCTATGGCTACACCTTC
17 | TRBJ1-1 | - | many | TRBV19 | CASTPSWGWQENTEAFF | TGTGCCAGTACCCCCTCCTGGGGGTGGCAGGAAAACACTGAAGCTTTCTTT